This is a list of T cell receptor beta chains from one sample in a study of T cell responses to AZD1222 COVID-19 vaccine. TCRdb's table, derived via immunoSEQ multiplex PCR, lists solely in-frame clones and lacks some. The table lists 120,000 or so clones, roughly 87% of them singletons. The specimen was peripheral blood, collected on day 0 of AZD1222 vaccination. The receptors derive from an adult in good health. Both conserved end residues are part of each CDR3. D genes are given only for firm matches. Only some rows state a clone size, as once, few, many or a class for expanded clones.

cdr3_nt cdr3_aa d_call clone_size j_call v_call
TGTGCTAGTGGCCTAAATCAGCCCCAGCATTTT CASGLNQPQHF . . TRBJ1-5 TRBV12-5
TGTGCCAGCAGCCATACCCAGGGGAGCTCCTACGAGCAGTACTTC CASSHTQGSSYEQYF . . TRBJ2-7 TRBV7-8
TGTGCCAGCAGTTACGTGGGGTCAGAGGGAGATACGCAGTATTTT CASSYVGSEGDTQYF . . TRBJ2-3 TRBV6-2/TRBV6-3
TGTGCTAGTGGTTTGGTACTTGGCAGGCTAAGCTCTGGAAACACCATATATTTT CASGLVLGRLSSGNTIYF . once TRBJ1-3 TRBV12-5
TGTGCCAGTAGTATCAGGGGCAGCAACCCCTATGGCTACACCTTC CASSIRGSNPYGYTF . . TRBJ1-2 TRBV19
TGTGCCAGCAGCCGCGGTTTGGGGGGTTACGAGCAGTACTTC CASSRGLGGYEQYF . few TRBJ2-7 TRBV27
TGCGCCAGCAGCCAAGATCGGGGACAGGGAACCTATGGCTACACCTTC CASSQDRGQGTYGYTF TRBD1 . TRBJ1-2 TRBV4-3
TGTGCCTGGAGTGTACGAAGGGACACTGAAGCTTTCTTT CAWSVRRDTEAFF . . TRBJ1-1 TRBV30
TGTGCCAGTACCCCCGACAGGCGAAGCACAGATACGCAGTATTTT CASTPDRRSTDTQYF . . TRBJ2-3 TRBV19
TGTGCCAGCAGTGAATTCAGAGACACTGAAGCTTTCTTT CASSEFRDTEAFF . . TRBJ1-1 TRBV2
TGTGCCAGTAGTATTCTAGCGGGAGGGCCGAGCACAGATACGCAGTATTTT CASSILAGGPSTDTQYF TRBD2 . TRBJ2-3 TRBV19
TGTGCCAGCAGTGACGCCCTAGCGGGGCGTTCCTACAATGAGCAGTTCTTC CASSDALAGRSYNEQFF TRBD2 . TRBJ2-1 TRBV6-1
TGCGCCAGCAGCTTCGGGAGTAGCGGGAAAGAGACCCAGTACTTC CASSFGSSGKETQYF TRBD2 . TRBJ2-5 TRBV5-1
TGCGCCAGCAGCTTAACGGGCCAGGGTTACGAGCAGTACTTC CASSLTGQGYEQYF . . TRBJ2-7 TRBV5-1
TGTGCCAGCAGCCCGGGACAGCTAGCGTCGTACCAAGAGACCCAGTACTTC CASSPGQLASYQETQYF . . TRBJ2-5 TRBV5-6
TGTGCCAGCAGTTCCCCGTATGAGACGAGCTCCTACAATGAGCAGTTCTTC CASSSPYETSSYNEQFF . . TRBJ2-1 TRBV28
TGTGCCAGCTCATCGGGAACGACAGGGATGCACAATGAGCAGTTCTTC CASSSGTTGMHNEQFF TRBD1 once TRBJ2-1 TRBV18
TGTGCCAGCAGCCCCCGAAGGGGCGAGCAGTACTTC CASSPRRGEQYF . . TRBJ2-7 TRBV6-6
TGTGCCAGCACCCAAGGGGGGGAGCGGGAGGGCCAATACGAGCAGTACTTC CASTQGGEREGQYEQYF TRBD2 . TRBJ2-7 TRBV7-9
TGCGCCAGCAGCCAAGATACTGGCACTGAAGCTTTCTTT CASSQDTGTEAFF . . TRBJ1-1 TRBV4-3
TGTGCCTGCCCGACGATGGGGGCAGCTAATGAAAAACTGTTTTTT CACPTMGAANEKLFF . . TRBJ1-4 TRBV30
TGTGCCAGCAGTTTAAATAGCGGGGGGGAGCTGTTTTTT CASSLNSGGELFF TRBD2 once TRBJ2-2 TRBV12-3/TRBV12-4
TGTGCCAGCAGTTACTCGAGACTAGCTCGCCGGGATACGCAGTATTTT CASSYSRLARRDTQYF TRBD2 . TRBJ2-3 TRBV6-5
TGTGCCAGCAGCTTATCCGCTAATTCCGGTGGCTACACCTTC CASSLSANSGGYTF . . TRBJ1-2 TRBV7-9
TGTGCCAGCAGCCAAGAGACCGGGACAGGGGCTCTTGGCACTGAAGCTTTCTTT CASSQETGTGALGTEAFF TRBD1 few TRBJ1-1 TRBV3-1/TRBV3-2
TGCGCCAGCAGCCGAACACCGGGACTAGGCCAAGAGACCCAGTACTTC CASSRTPGLGQETQYF TRBD2 few TRBJ2-5 TRBV4-1
TGCGCCAGCAGCTTCGGACAGGGGGATGAAGCTTTCTTT CASSFGQGDEAFF TRBD1 . TRBJ1-1 TRBV5-1
TGCGCCAGCAGCTTGCCCCAGGGGGCATCTGAAAAACTGTTTTTT CASSLPQGASEKLFF TRBD1 . TRBJ1-4 TRBV5-1
TGTGCCAGCAGCTCAATCGTCGGGGTTGAAGCTTTCTTT CASSSIVGVEAFF . . TRBJ1-1 TRBV11-3
TGTGCCAGCAGCTTAGGGGCAGGGATTGGCAATACAGATACGCAGTATTTT CASSLGAGIGNTDTQYF . . TRBJ2-3 TRBV7-3
TGTGCCAGCAGTGCAGAGGGGGCGGAGACCCAGTACTTC CASSAEGAETQYF TRBD1 once TRBJ2-5 TRBV27
TGTGCCAGCAGCTCTTCCTACGAGCAGTACTTC CASSSSYEQYF . . TRBJ2-7 TRBV13
TGTGCCAGCAGACAACAGGGGAGGGAGACCCAGTACTTC CASRQQGRETQYF . . TRBJ2-5 TRBV6-6
TGTGCCAGTAACCTTGGAGCAGGGAACCGGGAGACCCAGTACTTC CASNLGAGNRETQYF . . TRBJ2-5 TRBV19
TGCAGTGTGGAGGAAAACTACGAGCAGTACTTC CSVEENYEQYF . . TRBJ2-7 TRBV20-1
TGCAGCGTTGAAGGACTAGCGATTAAGTACAATGAGCAGTTCTTC CSVEGLAIKYNEQFF TRBD2 . TRBJ2-1 TRBV29-1
TGTGCCAGCAGCTTACCGGGCCCACTCTACTCCTACGAGCAGTACTTC CASSLPGPLYSYEQYF . . TRBJ2-7 TRBV7-2
TGTGCCAGCAGCCGAGACAGGGATACGCAGTATTTT CASSRDRDTQYF . . TRBJ2-3 TRBV5-5
TGTGCCAGCAGCCAAGTGGTAGGACAGCACTATGGCTACACCTTC CASSQVVGQHYGYTF . . TRBJ1-2 TRBV3-1/TRBV3-2